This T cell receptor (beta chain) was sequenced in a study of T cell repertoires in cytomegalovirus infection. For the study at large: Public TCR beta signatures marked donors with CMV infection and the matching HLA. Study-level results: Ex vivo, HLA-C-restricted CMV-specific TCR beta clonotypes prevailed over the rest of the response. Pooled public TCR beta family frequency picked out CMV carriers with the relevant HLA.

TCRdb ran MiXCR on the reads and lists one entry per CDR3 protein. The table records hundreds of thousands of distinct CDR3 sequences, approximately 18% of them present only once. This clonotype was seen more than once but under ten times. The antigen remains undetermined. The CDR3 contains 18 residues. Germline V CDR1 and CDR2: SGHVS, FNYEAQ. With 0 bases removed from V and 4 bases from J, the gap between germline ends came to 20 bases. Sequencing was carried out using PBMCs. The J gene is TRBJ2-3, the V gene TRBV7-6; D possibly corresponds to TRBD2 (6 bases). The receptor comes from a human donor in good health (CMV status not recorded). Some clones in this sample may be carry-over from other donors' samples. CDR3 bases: TGTGCCAGCAGCTTAGCGGGTGGGCTAGCGAAATCCGCAGATACGCAGTATTTT. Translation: CASSLAGGLAKSADTQYF.